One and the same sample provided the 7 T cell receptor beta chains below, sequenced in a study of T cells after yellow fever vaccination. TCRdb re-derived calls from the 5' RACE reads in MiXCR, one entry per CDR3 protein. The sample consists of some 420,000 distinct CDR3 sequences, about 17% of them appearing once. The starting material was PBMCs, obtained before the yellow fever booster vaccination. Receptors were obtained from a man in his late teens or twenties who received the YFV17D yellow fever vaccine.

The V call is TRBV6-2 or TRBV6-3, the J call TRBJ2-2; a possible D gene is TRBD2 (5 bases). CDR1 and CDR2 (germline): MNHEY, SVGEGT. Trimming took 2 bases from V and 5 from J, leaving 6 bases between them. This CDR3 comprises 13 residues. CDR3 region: CASSYEGTGELFF. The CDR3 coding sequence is TGTGCCAGCAGTTACGAGGGAACCGGGGAGCTGTTTTTT.

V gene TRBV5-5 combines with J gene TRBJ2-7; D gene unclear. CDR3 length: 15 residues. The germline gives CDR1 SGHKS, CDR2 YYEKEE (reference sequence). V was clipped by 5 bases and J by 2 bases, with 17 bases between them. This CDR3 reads CASRLGDWAAYEQYF. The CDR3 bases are TGTGCCAGCAGGTTAGGCGACTGGGCGGCCTACGAGCAGTACTTC.

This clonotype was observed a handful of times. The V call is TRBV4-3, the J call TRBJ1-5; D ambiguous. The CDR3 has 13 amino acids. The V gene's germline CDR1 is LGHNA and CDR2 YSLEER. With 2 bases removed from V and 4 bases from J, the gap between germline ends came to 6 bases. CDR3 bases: TGCGCCAGCAGCCAACAGAGGAATCAGCCCCAGCATTTT. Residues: CASSQQRNQPQHF.

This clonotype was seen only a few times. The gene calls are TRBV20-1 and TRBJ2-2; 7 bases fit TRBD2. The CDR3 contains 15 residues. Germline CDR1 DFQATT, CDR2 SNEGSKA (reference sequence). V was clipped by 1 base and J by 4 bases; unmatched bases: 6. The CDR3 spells CSARVSSGTTGELFF. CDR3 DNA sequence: TGCAGTGCTAGAGTCTCTAGCGGCACCACCGGGGAGCTGTTTTTT.

CDR3 loop: CASRNGDEQFF. CDR3 DNA sequence: TGTGCCAGTAGAAACGGAGATGAGCAGTTCTTC. The chain carries TRBV12-3 or TRBV12-4 and TRBJ2-1; no definite D call. V was clipped by 9 bases and J by 8 bases, with 11 bases between them. The CDR3 is 11 amino acids.

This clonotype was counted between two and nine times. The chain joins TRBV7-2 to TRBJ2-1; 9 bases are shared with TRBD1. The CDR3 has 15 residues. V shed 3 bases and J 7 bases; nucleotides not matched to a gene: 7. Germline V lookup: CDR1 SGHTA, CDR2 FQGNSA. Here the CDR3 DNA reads TGTGCCAGCAGCTTTAGTGGGACAGGGAAAAATGAGCAGTTCTTC. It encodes CASSFSGTGKNEQFF.

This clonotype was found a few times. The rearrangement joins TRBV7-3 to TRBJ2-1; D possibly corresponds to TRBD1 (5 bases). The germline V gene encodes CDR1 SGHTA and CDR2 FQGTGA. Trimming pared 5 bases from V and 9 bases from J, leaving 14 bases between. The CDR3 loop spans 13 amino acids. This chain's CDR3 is CASSPTEQGEQFF. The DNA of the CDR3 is TGTGCCAGCAGCCCGACCGAGCAGGGTGAGCAGTTCTTC.